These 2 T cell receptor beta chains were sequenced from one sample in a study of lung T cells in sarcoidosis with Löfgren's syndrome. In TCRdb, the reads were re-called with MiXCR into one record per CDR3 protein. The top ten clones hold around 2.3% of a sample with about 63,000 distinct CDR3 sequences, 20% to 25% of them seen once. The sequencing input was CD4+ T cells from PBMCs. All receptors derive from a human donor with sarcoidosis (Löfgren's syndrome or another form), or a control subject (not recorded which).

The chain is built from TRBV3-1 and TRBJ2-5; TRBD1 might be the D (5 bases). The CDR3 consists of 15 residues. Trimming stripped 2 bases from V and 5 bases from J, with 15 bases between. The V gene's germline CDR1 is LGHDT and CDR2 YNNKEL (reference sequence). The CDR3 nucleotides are TGTGCCAGCAGCCAAAAAGCAGGGCTAGGGGAGACCCAGTACTTC. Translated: CASSQKAGLGETQYF.

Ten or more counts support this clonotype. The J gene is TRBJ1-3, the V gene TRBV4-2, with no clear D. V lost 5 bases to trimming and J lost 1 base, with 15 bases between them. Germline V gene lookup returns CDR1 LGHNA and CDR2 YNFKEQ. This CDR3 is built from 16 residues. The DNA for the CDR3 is TGTGCCAGCAGCGAAGCCCGGTCAATATCTGGAAACACCATATATTTT. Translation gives CASSEARSISGNTIYF.